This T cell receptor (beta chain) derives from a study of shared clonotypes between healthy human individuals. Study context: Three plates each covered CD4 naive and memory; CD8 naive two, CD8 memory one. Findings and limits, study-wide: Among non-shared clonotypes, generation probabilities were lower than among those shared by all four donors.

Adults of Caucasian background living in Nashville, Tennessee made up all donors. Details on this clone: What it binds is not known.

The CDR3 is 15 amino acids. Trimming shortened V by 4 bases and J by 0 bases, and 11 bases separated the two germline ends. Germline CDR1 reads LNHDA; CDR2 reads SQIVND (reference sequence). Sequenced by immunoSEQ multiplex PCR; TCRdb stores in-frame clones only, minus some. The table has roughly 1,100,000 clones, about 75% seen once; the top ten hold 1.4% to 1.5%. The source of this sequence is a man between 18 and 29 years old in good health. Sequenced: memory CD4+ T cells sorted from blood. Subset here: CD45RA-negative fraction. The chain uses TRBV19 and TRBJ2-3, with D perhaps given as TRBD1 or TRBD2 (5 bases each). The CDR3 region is CASSTGTGSTDTQYF. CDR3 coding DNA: TGTGCCAGTAGTACCGGGACCGGCAGCACAGATACGCAGTATTTT.